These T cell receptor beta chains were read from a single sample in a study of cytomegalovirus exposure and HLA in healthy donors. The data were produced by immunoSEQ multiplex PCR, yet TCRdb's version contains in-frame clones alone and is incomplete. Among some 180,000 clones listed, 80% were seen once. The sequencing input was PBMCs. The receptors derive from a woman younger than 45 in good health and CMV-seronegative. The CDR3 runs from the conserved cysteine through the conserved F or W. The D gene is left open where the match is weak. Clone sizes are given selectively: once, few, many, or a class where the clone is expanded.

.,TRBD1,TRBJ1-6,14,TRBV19,TGTGCCAGTAGCAGGGGGTCCTATAATTCACCCCTCCACTTT,CASSRGSYNSPLHF
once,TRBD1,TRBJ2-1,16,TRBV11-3,TGTGCCAGCAGCTTGGGCACGGACAGGGCCTACAATGAGCAGTTCTTC,CASSLGTDRAYNEQFF
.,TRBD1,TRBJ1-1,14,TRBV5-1,TGCGCCAGCAGCAGCTGGGACAGCAACACTGAAGCTTTCTTT,CASSSWDSNTEAFF
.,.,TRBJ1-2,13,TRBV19,TGTGCCAGTAGTTTCGGGTCTGGCTATGGCTACACCTTC,CASSFGSGYGYTF
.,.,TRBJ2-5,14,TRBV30,TGTGCCTGGAAACTGGAGGGTATGGGGGAGACCCAGTACTTC,CAWKLEGMGETQYF
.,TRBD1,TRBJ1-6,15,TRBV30,TGTGCCTGGACCCTACCGGGACAGGACGATTCACCCCTCCACTTT,CAWTLPGQDDSPLHF
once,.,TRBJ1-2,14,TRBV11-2,TGTGCCAGCAGCTTAGGACATCTTAACTATGGCTACACCTTC,CASSLGHLNYGYTF
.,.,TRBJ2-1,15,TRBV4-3,TGCGCCAGCAGCCAATCTCGGGGAGGCTACAATGAGCAGTTCTTC,CASSQSRGGYNEQFF
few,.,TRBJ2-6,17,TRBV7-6,TGTGCCAGCAGCCCAATCCGGACAGAGTTAGGGGCCAACGTCCTGACTTTC,CASSPIRTELGANVLTF
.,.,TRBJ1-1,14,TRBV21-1,TGTGCCAGTTACCGCAGGGCCGGTGACACTGAAGCTTTCTTT,CASYRRAGDTEAFF
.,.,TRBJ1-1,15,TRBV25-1,TGTGCCAGCAGTGAACCCCGCCAGGGGAACACTGAAGCTTTCTTT,CASSEPRQGNTEAFF
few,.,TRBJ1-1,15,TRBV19,TGTGCCAGTAGAGACTCTTCCCGGGAGAACACTGAAGCTTTCTTT,CASRDSSRENTEAFF
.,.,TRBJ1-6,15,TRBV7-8,TGTGCCAGCAGCTTATTAGGGAGACCTAATTCACCCCTCCACTTT,CASSLLGRPNSPLHF
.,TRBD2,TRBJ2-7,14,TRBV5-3,TGTGCCAGTGACCCAAGGACTAGCTCCTACGAGCAGTACTTC,CASDPRTSSYEQYF
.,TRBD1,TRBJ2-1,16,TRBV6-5,TGTGCCAGCAGTTACTCGGGGACAGGGATTCACAATGAGCAGTTCTTC,CASSYSGTGIHNEQFF
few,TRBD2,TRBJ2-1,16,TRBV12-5,TGTGCTAGTGGTTCCCACGCCGGGACTAGCGCCAGTGAGCAGTTCTTC,CASGSHAGTSASEQFF
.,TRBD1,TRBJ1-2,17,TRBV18,TGTGCCAGCTCACCAAGGACAGGGGGCAGATCAAACTATGGCTACACCTTC,CASSPRTGGRSNYGYTF
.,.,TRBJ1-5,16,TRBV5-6,TGTGCCAGCAGCTCGTGGGACACGTTATACAATCAGCCCCAGCATTTT,CASSSWDTLYNQPQHF
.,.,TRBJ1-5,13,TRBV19,TGTGCCAGTAGTATCCCGGGGAATCAGCCCCAGCATTTT,CASSIPGNQPQHF
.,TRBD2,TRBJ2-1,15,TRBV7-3,TGTGCCAGCAGCTTCGGGGGGAGCTCCTACAATGAGCAGTTCTTC,CASSFGGSSYNEQFF
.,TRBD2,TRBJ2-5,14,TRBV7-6,TGTGCCAGCAGCTTAGTATCCGGGGGGGAGACCCAGTACTTC,CASSLVSGGETQYF
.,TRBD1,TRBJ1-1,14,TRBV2,TGTGCCAGCAGTGGACAGGGGAGGAACACTGAAGCTTTCTTT,CASSGQGRNTEAFF
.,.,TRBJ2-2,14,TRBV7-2,TGTGCCAGCGCCGGGACTCGAAGGACCGGGGAGCTGTTTTTT,CASAGTRRTGELFF
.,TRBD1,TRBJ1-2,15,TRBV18,TGTGCCAGCTCACCCCCCGGGACAGGGGGCATTGGCTACACCTTC,CASSPPGTGGIGYTF
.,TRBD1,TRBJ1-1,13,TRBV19,TGTGCCACCCGGGACAGGGAAAACACTGAAGCTTTCTTT,CATRDRENTEAFF
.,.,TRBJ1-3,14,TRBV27,TGTGCCAGCAGTTCAGGGGACACCCGAAACACCATATATTTT,CASSSGDTRNTIYF
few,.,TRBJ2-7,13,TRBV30,TGTGCCTGGAGTGCCAGGGATGCCTACGAGCAGTACTTC,CAWSARDAYEQYF
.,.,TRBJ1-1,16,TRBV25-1,TGTGCCAGCAGTGGAATACAGGGTTTTCGGAACACTGAAGCTTTCTTT,CASSGIQGFRNTEAFF
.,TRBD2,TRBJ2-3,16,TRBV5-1,TGCGCCAGCAACGGACTAGCGGGGGGCCTGGGAGATACGCAGTATTTT,CASNGLAGGLGDTQYF
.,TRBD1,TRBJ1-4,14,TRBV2,TGTGCCAGCAGTATGACAGGGGGGAATGAAAAACTGTTTTTT,CASSMTGGNEKLFF